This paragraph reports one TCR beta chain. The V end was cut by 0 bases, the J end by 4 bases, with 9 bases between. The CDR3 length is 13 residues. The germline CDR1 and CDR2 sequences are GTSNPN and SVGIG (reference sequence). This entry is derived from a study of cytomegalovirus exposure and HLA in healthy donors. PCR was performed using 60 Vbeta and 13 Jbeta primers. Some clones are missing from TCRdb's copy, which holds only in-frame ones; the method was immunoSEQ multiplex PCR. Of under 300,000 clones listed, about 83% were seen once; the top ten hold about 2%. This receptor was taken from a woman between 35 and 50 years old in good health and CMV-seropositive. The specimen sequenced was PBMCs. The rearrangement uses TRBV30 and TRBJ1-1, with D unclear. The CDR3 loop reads CAWSVGGSTEAFF. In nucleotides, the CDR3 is TGTGCCTGGAGTGTAGGTGGGAGCACTGAAGCTTTCTTT. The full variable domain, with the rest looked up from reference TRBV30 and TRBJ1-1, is SQTIHQWPATLVQPVGSPLSLECTVEGTSNPNLYWYRQAAGRGLQLLFYSVGIGQISSEVPQNLSASRPQDRQFILSSKKLLLSDSGFYLCAWSVGGSTEAFFGQGTRLTVV.